Sequencing of this T cell receptor (beta chain) was carried out in a study of blood T cell repertoires in COVID-19. The CDR3 sequence is 14 residues long. V was clipped by 6 bases and J by 5 bases, with 14 bases between them. Germline assignment: CDR1 LNHDA and CDR2 SQIVND (reference sequence). Authors' methods: Reference gene primer amplification gave nucleated cell count estimates. TCRdb keeps only in-frame clones here, not all; method: immunoSEQ multiplex PCR. The DNA was the basis for D and trimming; V, J and clone size are from that table. The table shows fewer than 400,000 clones, with approximately 88% occurring only once.

The V gene is TRBV19, the J gene TRBJ2-1; D may be TRBD2 (5 bases). The receptor was isolated from a woman under 30 who had recovered from COVID-19. The specimen sequenced was PBMCs or T cells enriched from blood (not recorded which). The CDR3: CASRPYGENNEQFF. In DNA form, the CDR3 reads TGTGCCAGTAGGCCGTACGGGGAGAACAATGAGCAGTTCTTC. The full variable domain, with the rest looked up from reference TRBV19 and TRBJ2-1, is DGGITQSPKYLFRKEGQNVTLSCEQNLNHDAMYWYRQDPGQGLRLIYYSQIVNDFQKGDIAEGYSVSREKKESFPLTVTSAQKNPTAFYLCASRPYGENNEQFFGPGTRLTVL.